These 14 T cell receptor beta chains were all obtained from the same sample, sequenced in a study of blood T cell repertoires in COVID-19. The table came from immunoSEQ multiplex PCR; TCRdb's copy has only in-frame clones and leaves some out. Seen here are fewer than 350,000 clones, roughly 90% observed once, and the top ten hold under 1.2%. The material sequenced was PBMCs or T cells enriched from blood (not recorded which). The source of these receptors is a woman in her 30s who had been exposed to COVID-19.

The CDR3 DNA sequence: TGTGCCAGTAGTATAAAGACAGGGAATGGCTACACCTTC. This encodes CASSIKTGNGYTF. The V call is TRBV19, the J call TRBJ1-2, with 7 nucleotides matching TRBD1. Germline V lookup: CDR1 LNHDA, CDR2 SQIVND (reference sequence). The V gene end was trimmed by 2 bases and the J gene end by 6 bases; junction bases not matched to a gene: 3. This CDR3 region has 13 residues.

The gene calls are TRBV6-6 and TRBJ2-1, with D possibly being TRBD1 (5 bases). The CDR3 loop spans 15 amino acids. The germline CDR1 and CDR2 sequences are MNHNY and SVGAGI (reference sequence). Trimming pared 5 bases from V and 5 bases from J, leaving 16 bases between. The CDR3 region has the DNA TGTGCCAGCAGTCAAGCAGGGATCCCCAACAATGAGCAGTTCTTC. This gives the protein CASSQAGIPNNEQFF.

This clone was seen just once. CDR3 DNA: TGTGCCAGCAGCTTAGCGGGACTAGCGGTTACCTACGAGCAGTACTTC. Its protein is CASSLAGLAVTYEQYF. This rearrangement joins TRBV7-9 to TRBJ2-7; 11 nucleotides align to TRBD2. This CDR3 has 16 residues. From germline, CDR1 is SEHNR and CDR2 FQNEAQ (reference sequence). J gave up 2 bases and V 0 bases, and 3 bases lay outside the gene matches.

The chain couples TRBV24-1 to TRBJ2-1, with 11 bases fitting TRBD1. The CDR3 sequence is 15 residues long. J gave up 13 bases and V 2 bases, and 9 bases lay outside the gene matches. CDR1 KGHDR and CDR2 SFDVKD come from the germline V gene. CDR3 sequence: CATSDSTGTGGLQFF. CDR3 bases: TGTGCCACCAGTGATTCCACCGGGACAGGGGGTTTACAGTTCTTC.

The chain carries TRBV11-3 and TRBJ2-7; TRBD2 is a possible D gene (5 bases). The CDR3 runs to 15 residues. V was shortened by 1 base and J by 5 bases, with 15 bases between the two germline ends. Germline values: CDR1 SGHNT, CDR2 YENEEA. The DNA for the CDR3 is TGTGCCAGCAGCTTAGTCCCCCCGGGGAACAACGAGCAGTACTTC. The encoded protein is CASSLVPPGNNEQYF.

This rearrangement joins TRBV27 to TRBJ1-5; D perhaps matches TRBD1 (6 bases). CDR3 length: 17 residues. The germline V gene has CDR1 MNHEY and CDR2 SMNVEV (reference sequence). Trimming cost V 0 bases and J 1 base, with 13 bases left between them. The CDR3 nucleotides are TGTGCCAGCAGTTTATCGGGGGGGGCAGGAAGCAATCAGCCCCAGCATTTT. Translation: CASSLSGGAGSNQPQHF.

This clone was observed a few times. The V call is TRBV5-1, the J call TRBJ2-3; TRBD2 agrees at 9 bases. Germline loops: CDR1 SGHRS, CDR2 YFSETQ. V lost 4 bases, J lost 2 bases, and 5 bases stayed unmatched. The CDR3 extends over 15 amino acids. CDR3 residues: CASSTSGPSTDTQYF. The CDR3 coding sequence is TGCGCCAGCAGCACTAGCGGGCCATCCACAGATACGCAGTATTTT.

The gene calls are TRBV7-3 and TRBJ2-6, with D tentatively TRBD1 (5 bases). The CDR3 runs to 15 residues. Looked up from germline, CDR1 is SGHTA and CDR2 is FQGTGA. V was shortened by 2 bases and J by 4 bases, with 9 bases between the two germline ends. The CDR3 loop is CASSLGAAGANVLTF. The DNA of the CDR3 is TGTGCCAGCAGCTTAGGGGCAGCCGGGGCCAACGTCCTGACTTTC.

The chain employs TRBV28 and TRBJ2-1, with 9 bases that match TRBD1. This CDR3 is built from 15 residues. J lost 6 bases, V lost 8 bases, and 11 bases had no gene match. Germline V gene data show CDR1 as MDHEN and CDR2 as SYDVKM. CDR3: CASGTAGQGGNEQFF. CDR3 sequence (DNA): TGTGCCAGCGGAACCGCGGGACAGGGCGGCAATGAGCAGTTCTTC. Variable domain in full (rest from reference TRBV28 and TRBJ2-1): DVKVTQSSRYLVKRTGEKVFLECVQDMDHENMFWYRQDPGLGLRLIYFSYDVKMKEKGDIPEGYSVSREKKERFSLILESASTNQTSMYLCASGTAGQGGNEQFFGPGTRLTVL.

V is TRBV5-1 and J is TRBJ2-7, with TRBD2 matching 9 bases. This CDR3 spans 17 amino acids. J gave up 0 bases and V 4 bases, and 11 bases lay outside the gene matches. Germline CDR1 SGHRS, CDR2 YFSETQ. Here the CDR3 reads CASSREIAGASSYEQYF. In DNA, the CDR3 is TGCGCCAGCAGCCGAGAGATAGCGGGGGCGAGCTCCTACGAGCAGTACTTC.

The chain carries TRBV5-5 and TRBJ2-2; 7 bases agree with TRBD2. After removal of 0 bases from V and 8 bases from J, the junction contained 16 bases not matched to a gene. Germline-derived CDR1 and CDR2 are SGHKS and YYEKEE (reference sequence). The CDR3 length is 18 residues. CDR3 DNA: TGTGCCAGCAGCTTGGGAGTGGAGCAAGCGGGGCCTCTGGGGGAGCTGTTTTTT. Its protein product is CASSLGVEQAGPLGELFF. The full variable domain, completed using reference TRBV5-5 and TRBJ2-2, is DAGVTQSPTHLIKTRGQQVTLRCSPISGHKSVSWYQQVLGQGPQFIFQYYEKEERGRGNFPDRFSARQFPNYSSELNVNALLLGDSALYLCASSLGVEQAGPLGELFFGEGSRLTVL.

The chain uses TRBV19 and TRBJ2-7; TRBD2 agrees at 8 bases. With 8 bases clipped from V and 2 bases from J, the junction kept 5 bases outside the gene matches. CDR3 length equals 13 residues. Germline lookup yields CDR1 LNHDA and CDR2 SQIVND (reference sequence). This CDR3 is CASALAAPYEQYF. The CDR3 DNA sequence: TGTGCCAGTGCACTAGCGGCCCCCTACGAGCAGTACTTC.

The V call is TRBV15, the J call TRBJ2-5; D may be TRBD2 (6 bases). From germline, CDR1 is LNHNV and CDR2 YYDKDF (reference sequence). The V and J ends lost 0 bases and 5 bases respectively, with 10 bases between them. The CDR3 is 14 amino acids. CDR3 sequence reads: CATSRDARGETQYF. Written as DNA, the CDR3 is TGTGCCACCAGCAGAGATGCCCGGGGGGAGACCCAGTACTTC.

This rearrangement joins TRBV14 to TRBJ1-1; tentatively, D is TRBD1 (5 bases). The CDR3 is made up of 13 amino acids. Trimming took 4 bases from V and 11 from J, leaving 17 bases between them. Per germline, CDR1 SGHDN and CDR2 FVKESK. The CDR3 nucleotides are TGTGCCAGCAGCCCATGGCAGTCGACAGCGGCTTTCTTT. This gives the protein CASSPWQSTAAFF.